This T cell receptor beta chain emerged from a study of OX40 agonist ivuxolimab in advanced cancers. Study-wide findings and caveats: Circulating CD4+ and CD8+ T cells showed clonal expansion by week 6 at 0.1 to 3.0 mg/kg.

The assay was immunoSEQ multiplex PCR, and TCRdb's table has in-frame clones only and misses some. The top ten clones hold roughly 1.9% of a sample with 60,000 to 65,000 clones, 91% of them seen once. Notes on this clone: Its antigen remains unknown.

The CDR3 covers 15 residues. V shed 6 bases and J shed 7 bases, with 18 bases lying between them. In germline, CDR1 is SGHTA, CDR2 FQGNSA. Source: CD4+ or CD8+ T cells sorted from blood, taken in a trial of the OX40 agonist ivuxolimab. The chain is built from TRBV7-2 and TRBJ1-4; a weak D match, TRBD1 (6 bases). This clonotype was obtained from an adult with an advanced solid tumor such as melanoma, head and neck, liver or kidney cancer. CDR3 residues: CASSRNGGESEKLFF. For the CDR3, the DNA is TGTGCCAGCAGTCGAAACGGGGGCGAAAGTGAAAAACTGTTTTTT.